Listed below are T cell receptor beta chains from one sample, sequenced in a study of blood T cell repertoires in COVID-19. Measured with immunoSEQ multiplex PCR; TCRdb has only the in-frame clones, and not every one. The data hold approximately 230,000 clones, with around 88% observed a single time. The material sequenced was peripheral blood. These receptors originate from a man of 80 years or more with acute or convalescent COVID-19. CDR3s include the opening cysteine and the closing phenylalanine or tryptophan. Fields, in order: clone size, D gene, J gene, V gene, CDR3 length, CDR3 DNA, CDR3 protein. The D gene is left open where the match is weak. Not every row has a clone size; where given, it reads once, few, many or a size class.

abundance: NA; d_gene: NA; j_gene: TRBJ2-7; v_gene: TRBV7-9; len: 13; CDR3nt: TGTGCCAGCAGCTTATCCCAGGTCTACGAGCAGTACTTC; CDR3aa: CASSLSQVYEQYF
abundance: NA; d_gene: NA; j_gene: TRBJ1-1; v_gene: TRBV5-1; len: 15; CDR3nt: TGCGCCAGCAGCGAAACCGGACAAATGAACACTGAAGCTTTCTTT; CDR3aa: CASSETGQMNTEAFF
abundance: NA; d_gene: NA; j_gene: TRBJ2-5; v_gene: TRBV7-2; len: 12; CDR3nt: TGTGCCAGCAGCACAGACAGGAAGACCCAGTACTTC; CDR3aa: CASSTDRKTQYF
abundance: NA; d_gene: NA; j_gene: TRBJ1-4; v_gene: TRBV11-2; len: 13; CDR3nt: TGTGCCAGCAGCTCTCAGGGGTCTGAAAAACTGTTTTTT; CDR3aa: CASSSQGSEKLFF
abundance: NA; d_gene: NA; j_gene: TRBJ2-2; v_gene: TRBV19; len: 14; CDR3nt: TGTGCCAGTAGTACCGCGTCGAACACCGGGGAGCTGTTTTTT; CDR3aa: CASSTASNTGELFF
abundance: once; d_gene: TRBD1; j_gene: TRBJ2-1; v_gene: TRBV4-3; len: 16; CDR3nt: TGCGCCAGCAGCGAATACACTAGCTGGGACAGGAATGAGCAGTTCTTC; CDR3aa: CASSEYTSWDRNEQFF
abundance: NA; d_gene: TRBD1; j_gene: TRBJ2-1; v_gene: TRBV19; len: 16; CDR3nt: TGTGCCACCAGATCATCCGTTTCGACAGGGGTAAATGAGCAGTTCTTC; CDR3aa: CATRSSVSTGVNEQFF
abundance: NA; d_gene: TRBD2; j_gene: TRBJ2-3; v_gene: TRBV9; len: 16; CDR3nt: TGTGCCAGCAGCGTAAGCGGGAGGTTTGGCACAGATACGCAGTATTTT; CDR3aa: CASSVSGRFGTDTQYF
abundance: few; d_gene: NA; j_gene: TRBJ2-1; v_gene: TRBV3-1/TRBV3-2; len: 15; CDR3nt: TGTGCCAGCAGCGTCAGGGTGAGCTTATCAAATGAGCAGTTCTTC; CDR3aa: CASSVRVSLSNEQFF
abundance: NA; d_gene: NA; j_gene: TRBJ1-2; v_gene: TRBV2; len: 12; CDR3nt: TGTGCCAGCAGTGTTAGTAACTATGGCTACACCTTC; CDR3aa: CASSVSNYGYTF
abundance: NA; d_gene: TRBD1; j_gene: TRBJ2-4; v_gene: TRBV6-4; len: 15; CDR3nt: TGTGCCAGCAGTGAACAGGACAGGGCAGGTAACATTCAGTACTTC; CDR3aa: CASSEQDRAGNIQYF
abundance: once; d_gene: NA; j_gene: TRBJ1-5; v_gene: TRBV6-6; len: 14; CDR3nt: TGTGCCAGCAGTGACTCATATAGCAATCAGCCCCAGCATTTT; CDR3aa: CASSDSYSNQPQHF
abundance: NA; d_gene: TRBD1; j_gene: TRBJ1-1; v_gene: TRBV27; len: 15; CDR3nt: TGTGCCAGCAGAATTGGAGGGGGCCTCACGACTGAAGCTTTCTTT; CDR3aa: CASRIGGGLTTEAFF
abundance: NA; d_gene: TRBD1; j_gene: TRBJ1-2; v_gene: TRBV5-1; len: 15; CDR3nt: TGCGCCAGCAGCTCCTCGGACAGGGGGGTCTATGGCTACACCTTC; CDR3aa: CASSSSDRGVYGYTF
abundance: NA; d_gene: NA; j_gene: TRBJ2-7; v_gene: TRBV14; len: 13; CDR3nt: TGTGCCAGCAGCCAAAGCCCCGTCTACGAGCAGTACTTC; CDR3aa: CASSQSPVYEQYF
abundance: once; d_gene: NA; j_gene: TRBJ1-6; v_gene: TRBV18; len: 16; CDR3nt: TGTGCCAGCTCACCACGGCAGGGAGGGGATAATTCACCCCTCCACTTT; CDR3aa: CASSPRQGGDNSPLHF
abundance: NA; d_gene: NA; j_gene: TRBJ2-6; v_gene: TRBV28; len: 14; CDR3nt: TGTGCCAGCAGTCAGGTCTCTGGGGCCAACGTCCTGACTTTC; CDR3aa: CASSQVSGANVLTF
abundance: NA; d_gene: TRBD2; j_gene: TRBJ2-5; v_gene: TRBV11-3; len: 15; CDR3nt: TGTGCCAGCAGCCCGACTAGCGGGAGGTTGGAGACCCAGTACTTC; CDR3aa: CASSPTSGRLETQYF
abundance: NA; d_gene: NA; j_gene: TRBJ2-1; v_gene: TRBV7-3; len: 16; CDR3nt: TGTGCCAGCAGCCGTCGGGGTCAAAGCTCCTACAATGAGCAGTTCTTC; CDR3aa: CASSRRGQSSYNEQFF
abundance: NA; d_gene: NA; j_gene: TRBJ2-1; v_gene: TRBV19; len: 15; CDR3nt: TGTGCCAGTAGTAAGTCGACCGGGAGATACAATGAGCAGTTCTTC; CDR3aa: CASSKSTGRYNEQFF
abundance: NA; d_gene: TRBD1; j_gene: TRBJ2-1; v_gene: TRBV7-9; len: 13; CDR3nt: TGTGCCAGCAGACAGGGGGATTTACGGAAGCAGTTCTTC; CDR3aa: CASRQGDLRKQFF
abundance: NA; d_gene: TRBD2; j_gene: TRBJ2-2; v_gene: TRBV2; len: 15; CDR3nt: TGTGCCAGCAGTTCTGGGGGAGGGTGGACCGGGGAGCTGTTTTTT; CDR3aa: CASSSGGGWTGELFF
abundance: few; d_gene: NA; j_gene: TRBJ2-2; v_gene: TRBV7-3; len: 14; CDR3nt: TGTGCCAGCAGCTTTGACCGGGGATCCGGGGAGCTGTTTTTT; CDR3aa: CASSFDRGSGELFF
abundance: NA; d_gene: TRBD1; j_gene: TRBJ1-3; v_gene: TRBV7-9; len: 15; CDR3nt: TGTGCCAGCAGCTTCACCGGGACAGCAAGAAACACCATATATTTT; CDR3aa: CASSFTGTARNTIYF
abundance: NA; d_gene: TRBD1; j_gene: TRBJ2-1; v_gene: TRBV19; len: 17; CDR3nt: TGTGCCAGTAGTAGCCTCCGGACAGGGGAAAGGAGGAATGAGCAGTTCTTC; CDR3aa: CASSSLRTGERRNEQFF
abundance: NA; d_gene: NA; j_gene: TRBJ1-2; v_gene: TRBV6-5; len: 14; CDR3nt: TGTGCCAGCAGATCCGACAAAATTAACTATGGCTACACCTTC; CDR3aa: CASRSDKINYGYTF
abundance: NA; d_gene: NA; j_gene: TRBJ2-5; v_gene: TRBV5-6; len: 15; CDR3nt: TGTGCCAGCAGCTTGGATGCTGCGGGCGGAGAGACCCAGTACTTC; CDR3aa: CASSLDAAGGETQYF
abundance: few; d_gene: NA; j_gene: TRBJ1-6; v_gene: TRBV12-5; len: 13; CDR3nt: TGTGCTAGTGGTCCCACCAGTACGGACAGTCTCCACTTT; CDR3aa: CASGPTSTDSLHF
abundance: NA; d_gene: TRBD1; j_gene: TRBJ2-2; v_gene: TRBV25-1; len: 16; CDR3nt: TGTGCCAGCAGAGCTCAAGACAGGGGGAACACCGGGGAGCTGTTTTTT; CDR3aa: CASRAQDRGNTGELFF
abundance: NA; d_gene: NA; j_gene: TRBJ2-7; v_gene: TRBV28; len: 12; CDR3nt: TGTGCCAGCACTAGGCCCCACTACGAGCAGTACTTC; CDR3aa: CASTRPHYEQYF
abundance: NA; d_gene: TRBD1; j_gene: TRBJ1-2; v_gene: TRBV20-1; len: 13; CDR3nt: TGCAGTGCTAGTAGCGGGACAGGGGGCGGCTACACCTTC; CDR3aa: CSASSGTGGGYTF
abundance: NA; d_gene: TRBD2; j_gene: TRBJ2-4; v_gene: TRBV5-8; len: 14; CDR3nt: TGTGCCAGCTCGTCGCGGGGGGCCAAAAACATTCAGTACTTC; CDR3aa: CASSSRGAKNIQYF
abundance: NA; d_gene: NA; j_gene: TRBJ2-3; v_gene: TRBV5-1; len: 16; CDR3nt: TGCGCCAGCAGCATCCTTGGTGCGGGGGCTACAGATACGCAGTATTTT; CDR3aa: CASSILGAGATDTQYF
abundance: once; d_gene: NA; j_gene: TRBJ1-5; v_gene: TRBV5-1; len: 15; CDR3nt: TGCGCCAGCAGCCCCGGTTCGGGGGACAATCAGCCCCAGCATTTT; CDR3aa: CASSPGSGDNQPQHF
abundance: once; d_gene: NA; j_gene: TRBJ2-7; v_gene: TRBV28; len: 12; CDR3nt: TGTGCCAGCAGCGCACTCCCCTACGAGCAGTACTTC; CDR3aa: CASSALPYEQYF
abundance: once; d_gene: TRBD1; j_gene: TRBJ1-4; v_gene: TRBV28; len: 15; CDR3nt: TGTGCCAGCAGTAAGACAGGGAACTGGGGTGAAAAACTGTTTTTT; CDR3aa: CASSKTGNWGEKLFF
abundance: NA; d_gene: NA; j_gene: TRBJ1-4; v_gene: TRBV7-9; len: 14; CDR3nt: TGTGCCAGCAGCTGGGGGGGCGACAATGAAAAACTGTTTTTT; CDR3aa: CASSWGGDNEKLFF
abundance: NA; d_gene: TRBD1; j_gene: TRBJ1-1; v_gene: TRBV3-1/TRBV3-2; len: 16; CDR3nt: TGTGCCAGCAGCCAAGTCGGGACAGGGGGGTACACTGAAGCTTTCTTT; CDR3aa: CASSQVGTGGYTEAFF
abundance: NA; d_gene: TRBD1; j_gene: TRBJ1-1; v_gene: TRBV6-5; len: 16; CDR3nt: TGTGCCAGCAGTTACTCGACAGGGCCGTTGAACACTGAAGCTTTCTTT; CDR3aa: CASSYSTGPLNTEAFF
abundance: NA; d_gene: NA; j_gene: TRBJ1-2; v_gene: TRBV6-5; len: 15; CDR3nt: TGTGCCAGCAGTTACTCGAGGGGGGGCCAAAATGGCTACACCTTC; CDR3aa: CASSYSRGGQNGYTF
abundance: NA; d_gene: TRBD1; j_gene: TRBJ1-1; v_gene: TRBV6-5; len: 15; CDR3nt: TGTGCCAGCAGTTTGGGACAGCTTTTGAACACTGAAGCTTTCTTT; CDR3aa: CASSLGQLLNTEAFF
abundance: NA; d_gene: TRBD2; j_gene: TRBJ2-1; v_gene: TRBV11-2; len: 15; CDR3nt: TGTGCCAGCAGCCCGCTACCCGGGGGGGCCGCTGAGCAGTTCTTC; CDR3aa: CASSPLPGGAAEQFF
abundance: NA; d_gene: TRBD1; j_gene: TRBJ1-5; v_gene: TRBV12-5; len: 16; CDR3nt: TGTGCTAGTGCCTCAGGAGGGACAGGGCTAGATCAGCCCCAGCATTTT; CDR3aa: CASASGGTGLDQPQHF
abundance: NA; d_gene: TRBD1; j_gene: TRBJ2-2; v_gene: TRBV5-1; len: 15; CDR3nt: TGCGCCAGCAGCTTCAGACAGGGTTTCACCGGGGAGCTGTTTTTT; CDR3aa: CASSFRQGFTGELFF
abundance: NA; d_gene: NA; j_gene: TRBJ1-5; v_gene: TRBV7-2; len: 15; CDR3nt: TGTGCCAGCAGCTTAGATCGTGTCGGCAATCAGCCCCAGCATTTT; CDR3aa: CASSLDRVGNQPQHF
abundance: NA; d_gene: NA; j_gene: TRBJ2-3; v_gene: TRBV18; len: 14; CDR3nt: TGTGCCAGCTCACCACCCAGGGAAACAGATACGCAGTATTTT; CDR3aa: CASSPPRETDTQYF